Listed here are 8 T cell receptor beta chains from one sample, sequenced in a study of blood T cell repertoires in COVID-19. The assay was immunoSEQ multiplex PCR, and TCRdb's table has in-frame clones only and misses some. The table shows over 200,000 clones, with about nine tenths occurring only once. The sequenced sample was peripheral blood. The origin of the receptors is a woman aged 55-69 years with acute or convalescent COVID-19.

In nucleotides, the CDR3 is TGTGCCAGCAGCCGGACTAGCGGGGCACGGGAGACCCAGTACTTC. Translation gives CASSRTSGARETQYF. The chain recombines TRBV5-4 with TRBJ2-5, with TRBD2 matching 12 bases. Trimming at V came to 4 bases and at J to 5 bases, leaving 6 bases not matched to a gene. This CDR3 contains 15 residues. Germline lookup yields CDR1 SGHNT and CDR2 YYREEE (reference sequence). Supplemented by reference TRBV5-4 and TRBJ2-5, the full variable domain reads ETGVTQSPTHLIKTRGQQVTLRCSSQSGHNTVSWYQQALGQGPQFIFQYYREEENGRGNFPPRFSGLQFPNYSSELNVNALELDDSALYLCASSRTSGARETQYFGPGTRLLVL.

In its sample, this clone was seen once. V gene TRBV10-3 combines with J gene TRBJ1-3; D gene ambiguous. CDR3 length equals 16 residues. CDR1 is ENHRY and CDR2 is SYGVKD in the germline V gene. The V and J ends lost 3 bases and 0 bases respectively, with 12 bases between them. CDR3: CAISEGLSVSGNTIYF. As DNA, the CDR3 is TGTGCCATCAGTGAAGGACTGAGCGTCTCTGGAAACACCATATATTTT.

The rearrangement uses TRBV15 and TRBJ2-3; unclear D gene. Per the germline V gene, CDR1 is LNHNV and CDR2 is YYDKDF (reference sequence). The CDR3 contains 14 residues. Trimming removed 3 bases at V and 3 bases at J, with 10 bases between. CDR3 in amino acids: CATSRSLTTDTQYF. The CDR3 bases are TGTGCCACCAGCAGGTCACTTACGACAGATACGCAGTATTTT.

The chain is built from TRBV7-6 and TRBJ1-3, with 8 bases identical to TRBD1. The CDR3 loop spans 14 amino acids. V lost 5 bases, J lost 3 bases, and 3 bases stayed unmatched. Germline V lookup: CDR1 SGHVS, CDR2 FNYEAQ. CDR3 amino acids: CASSKGQGGNTIYF. CDR3 DNA: TGTGCCAGCAGCAAAGGACAGGGTGGAAACACCATATATTTT. The whole variable domain, filled in from reference TRBV7-6 and TRBJ1-3, reads GAGVSQSPRYKVTKRGQDVALRCDPISGHVSLYWYRQALGQGPEFLTYFNYEAQQDKSGLPNDRFSAERPEGSISTLTIQRTEQRDSAMYRCASSKGQGGNTIYFGEGSWLTVV.

In this sample, this clone turned up once. This sequence joins TRBV11-2 and TRBJ2-7, with 7 bases aligning to TRBD1. Trimming cost V 5 bases and J 2 bases; bases outside gene matches: 9. The CDR3 loop spans 15 amino acids. Germline loops: CDR1 SGHAT, CDR2 FQNNGV. The CDR3 loop is CASSPGRGRPYEQYF. Written as DNA, the CDR3 is TGTGCCAGCAGCCCCGGCAGGGGGAGACCCTACGAGCAGTACTTC. Variable domain in full (rest from reference TRBV11-2 and TRBJ2-7): EAGVAQSPRYKIIEKRQSVAFWCNPISGHATLYWYQQILGQGPKLLIQFQNNGVVDDSQLPKDRFSAERLKGVDSTLKIQPAKLEDSAVYLCASSPGRGRPYEQYFGPGTRLTVT.

This clone showed up just once. This chain links TRBV18 with TRBJ1-3; tentatively, D is TRBD1 (6 bases). The ends were cut back, 2 bases at V and 0 bases at J, with 11 bases in the middle. CDR1 is KGHSH and CDR2 is LQKENI in the germline V gene. There are 16 residues in the CDR3. The CDR3, as DNA: TGTGCCAGCTCACCAGCAGGGGTTCTCTCTGGAAACACCATATATTTT. It is translated as CASSPAGVLSGNTIYF.

This rearrangement joins TRBV6-6 to TRBJ2-3; 8 nucleotides match TRBD1. Germline V gives CDR1 MNHNY, CDR2 SVGAGI (reference sequence). The CDR3 covers 13 residues. The trim removed 8 bases at V and 1 base at J, leaving 2 bases unmatched. The CDR3 DNA sequence: TGTGCCAGCGCGACAGGGGGCACAGATACGCAGTATTTT. Translating gives CASATGGTDTQYF.

This chain connects TRBV20-1 to TRBJ1-2, with D hard to call. The CDR3 covers 10 residues. Germline values: CDR1 DFQATT, CDR2 SNEGSKA (reference sequence). In nucleotides, the CDR3 is TGCAGCAGCACGCGGGGTGGCTACACCTTC. Protein product: CSSTRGGYTF.